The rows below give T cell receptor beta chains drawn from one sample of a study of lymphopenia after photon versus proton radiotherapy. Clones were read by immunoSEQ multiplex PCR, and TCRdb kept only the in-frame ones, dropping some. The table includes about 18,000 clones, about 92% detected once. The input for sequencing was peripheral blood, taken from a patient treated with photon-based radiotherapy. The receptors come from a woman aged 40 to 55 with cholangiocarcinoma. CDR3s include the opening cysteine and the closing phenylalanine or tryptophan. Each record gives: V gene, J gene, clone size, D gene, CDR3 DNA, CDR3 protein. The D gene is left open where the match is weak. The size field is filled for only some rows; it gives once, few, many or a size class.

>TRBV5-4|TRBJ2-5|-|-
TGTGCCAGCAGCTTAGGGGGGGCGGGGGCACAAGAGACCCAGTACTTC
CASSLGGAGAQETQYF
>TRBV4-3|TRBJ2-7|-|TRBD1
TGCGCCAGCAGCCAAGAAACAGGGGCCTACGAGCAGTACTTC
CASSQETGAYEQYF
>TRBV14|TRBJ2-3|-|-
TGTGCCAGCAGCCAACAGGGCCCGGGGTCGGATACGCAGTATTTT
CASSQQGPGSDTQYF
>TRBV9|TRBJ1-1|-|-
TGTGCCAGCAGCCCCCTTTCGTGGGGGGGCACTGAAGCTTTCTTT
CASSPLSWGGTEAFF
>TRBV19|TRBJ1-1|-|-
TGTGCCAGTAGTATAGATGCTGGGAACCTAGAAGCTTTCTTT
CASSIDAGNLEAFF
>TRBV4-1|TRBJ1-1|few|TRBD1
TGCGCCACTACCTTCGGATTTACAGGGGACGTTGAAGCTTTCTTT
CATTFGFTGDVEAFF
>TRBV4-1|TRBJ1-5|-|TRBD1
TGCGCCAGCAGCCCCCTACAGGGGGCAAGCAATCAGCCCCAGCATTTT
CASSPLQGASNQPQHF
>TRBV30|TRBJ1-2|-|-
TGTGCCTGGAGTCCGGGTCTCTCGGGGTATGGCTACACCTTC
CAWSPGLSGYGYTF
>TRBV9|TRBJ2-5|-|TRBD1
TGTGCCAGCAGCACCAGTAAGTCTACAGGGGAAGAGACCCAGTACTTC
CASSTSKSTGEETQYF
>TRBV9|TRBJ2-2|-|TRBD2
TGTGCCAGCGACAAAACGGGGCGGGGGGCCCTCACGGCCGGGGAGCTGTTTTTT
CASDKTGRGALTAGELFF
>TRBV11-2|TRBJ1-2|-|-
TGTGCCAGCAGCCCACGGGCTGTCAGGGGAATTAACTATGGCTACACCTTC
CASSPRAVRGINYGYTF
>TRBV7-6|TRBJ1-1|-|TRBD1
TGTGCCAGCAGCTTACCGACAGGGGTGAACACTGAAGCTTTCTTT
CASSLPTGVNTEAFF
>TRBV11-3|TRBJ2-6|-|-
TGTGCCAGCAGCTCGGATTCCTCTGGGGCCAACGTCCTGACTTTC
CASSSDSSGANVLTF
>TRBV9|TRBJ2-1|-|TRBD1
TGTGCCAGCAGCGTAGGGGGGACAGGGATCGTATATGAGCAGTTCTTC
CASSVGGTGIVYEQFF
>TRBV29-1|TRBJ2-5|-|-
TGCAGCGTTACCGGCCCGAGGGAGACCCAGTACTTC
CSVTGPRETQYF
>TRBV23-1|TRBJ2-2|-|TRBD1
TGCGCCAGCAGTCCCCGACAGGGGGCGCCCGGGGAGCTGTTTTTT
CASSPRQGAPGELFF
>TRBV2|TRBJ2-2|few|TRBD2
TGTGCCAGCAGTGCCGTCGTTAGCGGGAGTACCGGGGAGCTGTTTTTT
CASSAVVSGSTGELFF
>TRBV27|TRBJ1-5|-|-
TGTGCCAGCAGTTTCGGAAGGAATAGCAATCAGCCCCAGCATTTT
CASSFGRNSNQPQHF
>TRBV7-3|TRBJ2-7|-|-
TGTGCCAGCAGCTCCGGTCGGGAGAGCGAGCAGTACTTC
CASSSGRESEQYF
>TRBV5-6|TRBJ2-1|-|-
TGTGCCAGCAGCTTTAGGCATGAGCAGTTCTTC
CASSFRHEQFF
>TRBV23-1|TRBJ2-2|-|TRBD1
TGCGCCAGCAGACATTCCATCGTCAGGGGGCTGAACACCGGGGAGCTGTTTTTT
CASRHSIVRGLNTGELFF
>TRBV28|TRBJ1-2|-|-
TGTGCCAGCAGTTTAGAACAGCCCCAATCAGATGGCTACACCTTC
CASSLEQPQSDGYTF